Sequencing of this TCR beta chain was carried out in a study of blood T cells in healthy people across ages. Across the whole study: When template switching was applied, about one barcoded beta molecule was captured per two T cells.

Then a second PCR, running roughly 7 to 12 cycles, was carried out with a sample-barcoded 5' primer and a J-beta primer mix. Every cDNA was tagged by a template-switch adaptor with 12 random nucleotides. From the 5' RACE reads, TCRdb called clonotypes with MiXCR, one entry per CDR3 protein. The data contain about 1.8 million distinct CDR3 sequences, just under 50% of them seen just once; the ten biggest clones take up approximately 2.1%. PBMCs numbering at least 6 million were isolated per sample. The V and J ends lost 7 bases and 9 bases, in that order; junction bases with no gene match: 10. Germline CDR1 is SNHLY and CDR2 is FYNNEI. The CDR3 is 16 residues long.

This chain uses TRBV2 with TRBJ2-1; 15 bases agree with TRBD2. The origin of this receptor is a woman between 40 and 50 years old in good health. Sequenced sample: blood. DNA for the CDR3: TGTGCCAGCACCCGGACTAGCGGGGGGGCCGTGTCTGAGCAGTTCTTC. The encoded protein is CASTRTSGGAVSEQFF.